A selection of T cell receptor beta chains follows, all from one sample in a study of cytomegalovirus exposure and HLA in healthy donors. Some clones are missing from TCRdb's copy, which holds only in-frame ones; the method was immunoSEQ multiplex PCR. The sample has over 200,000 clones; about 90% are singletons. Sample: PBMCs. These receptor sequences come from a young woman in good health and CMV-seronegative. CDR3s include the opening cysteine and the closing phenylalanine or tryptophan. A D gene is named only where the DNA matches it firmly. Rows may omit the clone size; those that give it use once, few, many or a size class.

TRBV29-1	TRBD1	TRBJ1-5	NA	TGCAGCGTTCAATTGACAGGGGAGGACAATCAGCCCCAGCATTTT	CSVQLTGEDNQPQHF
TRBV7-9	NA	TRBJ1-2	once	TGTGCCAGCAGCCGATTACAGGGCGTCTATGGCTACACCTTC	CASSRLQGVYGYTF
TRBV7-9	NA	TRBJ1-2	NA	TGTGCCAGCAGCTTTCCAGCAGGGTTTACCTATGGCTACACCTTC	CASSFPAGFTYGYTF
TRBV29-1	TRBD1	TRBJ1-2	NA	TGCAGCGCTGGGACAGGTCGAAATAACTATGGCTACACCTTC	CSAGTGRNNYGYTF
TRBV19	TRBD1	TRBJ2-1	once	TGTGCCAGTAACGACAGGGGGGAGCAGTTCTTC	CASNDRGEQFF
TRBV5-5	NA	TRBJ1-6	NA	TGTGCCAGCAGCTTGGCGGACTCGGTGGGTTCACCCCTCCACTTT	CASSLADSVGSPLHF
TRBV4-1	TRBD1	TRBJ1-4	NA	TGCGCCAGCAGCGGAACAGGGGCGACAAGTAAAGAAAAACTGTTTTTT	CASSGTGATSKEKLFF
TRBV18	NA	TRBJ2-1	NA	TGTGCCAGCTCACCACGGGACTCTTGGGCCTACAATGAGCAGTTCTTC	CASSPRDSWAYNEQFF
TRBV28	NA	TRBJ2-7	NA	TGTGCCAGCAACATTGGAGTTGGGGAGCAGTACTTC	CASNIGVGEQYF
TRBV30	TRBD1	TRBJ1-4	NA	TGTGCCTGGGACAGGGACGAAAAACTGTTTTTT	CAWDRDEKLFF
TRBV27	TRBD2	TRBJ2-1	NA	TGTGCCAGCCGGGACTATGACAATGAGCAGTTCTTC	CASRDYDNEQFF
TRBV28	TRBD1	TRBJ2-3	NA	TGTGCCAGCATCTCCGGGACAGGGATCGATACGCAGTATTTT	CASISGTGIDTQYF
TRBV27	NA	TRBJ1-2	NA	TGTGCCAGCAGTTTGGCGGGGACTAACTATGGCTACACCTTC	CASSLAGTNYGYTF
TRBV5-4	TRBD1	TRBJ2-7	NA	TGTGCCAGCAGCGCTCCGGGACAGGGGAACTACGAGCAGTACTTC	CASSAPGQGNYEQYF
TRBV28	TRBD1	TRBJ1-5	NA	TGTGCCAGCAGTTTCAGGACAGGGAATTATCAGCCCCAGCATTTT	CASSFRTGNYQPQHF
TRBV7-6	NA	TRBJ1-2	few	TGTGCCAGCAGCTTAGGAGGGTACGGCTACACCTTC	CASSLGGYGYTF
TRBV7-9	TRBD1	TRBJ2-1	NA	TGTGCCAGCAGCTTAAGTCCGGGACAGGGTGTAATCTTC	CASSLSPGQGVIF